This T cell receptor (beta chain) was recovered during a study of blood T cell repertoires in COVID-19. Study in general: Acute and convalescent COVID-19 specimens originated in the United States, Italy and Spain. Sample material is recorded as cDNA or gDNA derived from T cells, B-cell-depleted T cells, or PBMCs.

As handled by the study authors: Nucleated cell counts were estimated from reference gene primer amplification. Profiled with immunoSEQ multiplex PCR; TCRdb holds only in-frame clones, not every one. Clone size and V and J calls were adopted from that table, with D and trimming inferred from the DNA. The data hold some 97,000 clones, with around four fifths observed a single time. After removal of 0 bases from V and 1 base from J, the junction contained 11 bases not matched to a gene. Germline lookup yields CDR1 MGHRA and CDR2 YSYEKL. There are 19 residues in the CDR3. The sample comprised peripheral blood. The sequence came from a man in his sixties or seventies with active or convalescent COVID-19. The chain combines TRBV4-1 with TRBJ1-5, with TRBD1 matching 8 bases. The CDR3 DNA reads TGCGCCAGCAGCCAAGAACCGGCGGCAGGGGGCTTAAGCAATCAGCCCCAGCATTTT. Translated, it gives CASSQEPAAGGLSNQPQHF.